This passage covers 30 T cell receptor beta chains from one sample sequenced in a study of T cells after posttransplantation cyclophosphamide. This table comes from immunoSEQ multiplex PCR, and its TCRdb copy is limited to in-frame clones, with some not included. The sample includes 8,500 to 10,000 clones, 95% to 98% of them seen just once. The naive gate required viable CD3+CD4+ or CD3+CD8+ cells with CCR7+CD45RA+CD45RO-CD95-CD27+CD28+ phenotype. The sequenced material came from naive CD4+ T cells sorted from PBMCs. Receptor source: a woman aged 55-70 years in good health, CMV-negative, and a related stem cell transplant donor.

The rearrangement uses TRBV18 and TRBJ2-5; 13 nucleotides align to TRBD2. J was trimmed by 4 bases and V by 5 bases; bases with no gene match: 7. This CDR3 has 16 amino acids. The V gene's germline CDR1 is KGHSH and CDR2 LQKENI. This CDR3 reads CASSSGTSGMGETQYF. The CDR3 DNA is TGTGCCAGCTCATCTGGGACTAGCGGGATGGGAGAGACCCAGTACTTC.

Turning to this clone: The sample carries other DNA sequences with the same CDR3. CDR3 amino acids: CASRPSALGLAAHKQYF. CDR3 nucleotide sequence: TGTGCCAGCAGACCATCTGCGCTGGGGCTAGCGGCACATAAGCAGTACTTC. The genes are TRBV27 and TRBJ2-7; 7 bases fit TRBD2. The CDR3 runs to 17 residues. The germline CDR1 and CDR2 sequences are MNHEY and SMNVEV (reference sequence). V was pared by 6 bases and J by 8 bases, with 22 bases of the junction left unmatched.

The chain recombines TRBV7-2 with TRBJ2-1; D uncertain. The V gene lost 4 bases and the J gene lost 4 bases, with 17 bases spanning the gap. Germline V CDR1 and CDR2: SGHTA, FQGNSA. The CDR3 spans 16 residues. The CDR3 coding sequence is TGTGCCAGCAGCTCCGGTAGTATCGCACCGTACAATGAGCAGTTCTTC. Residues: CASSSGSIAPYNEQFF. The full variable domain, with the rest looked up from reference TRBV7-2 and TRBJ2-1, is GAGVSQSPSNKVTEKGKDVELRCDPISGHTALYWYRQSLGQGLEFLIYFQGNSAPDKSGLPSDRFSAERTGGSVSTLTIQRTQQEDSAVYLCASSSGSIAPYNEQFFGPGTRLTVL.

The J gene is TRBJ2-3, the V gene TRBV5-4; D gene unclear. The V gene lost 4 bases and the J gene lost 2 bases, with 8 bases spanning the gap. CDR1 and CDR2 (germline): SGHNT, YYREEE (reference sequence). The length of the CDR3 is 13 residues. CDR3 region: CASSLGYTDTQYF. Here the CDR3 DNA reads TGTGCCAGCAGCCTCGGGTACACAGATACGCAGTATTTT.

V usage is TRBV27 and J usage is TRBJ1-2; 8 bases map to TRBD1. Germline V gene lookup returns CDR1 MNHEY and CDR2 SMNVEV (reference sequence). The length of the CDR3 is 13 residues. V was pared by 2 bases and J by 4 bases, with 0 bases of the junction left unmatched. The CDR3, as DNA: TGTGCCAGCAGTTTAACAGGGGGCTATGGCTACACCTTC. It yields the protein CASSLTGGYGYTF.

The chain has TRBV5-1 and TRBJ1-1; D possibly corresponds to TRBD1 (5 bases). The germline CDR1 and CDR2 sequences are SGHRS and YFSETQ. The CDR3 runs to 13 residues. The V and J ends lost 7 bases and 0 bases respectively, with 10 bases between them. CDR3: CASQPGVNTEAFF. Written as DNA, the CDR3 is TGCGCCAGCCAGCCGGGGGTGAACACTGAAGCTTTCTTT.

The chain carries TRBV5-4 and TRBJ2-3, with 10 bases that match TRBD1. Per germline, CDR1 SGHNT and CDR2 YYREEE (reference sequence). The ends lost 4 bases at V and 3 bases at J; junction bases unmatched: 5. The CDR3 runs 15 residues. This chain's CDR3 is CASSGRGQGTDTQYF. In nucleotides, the CDR3 is TGTGCCAGCAGCGGGAGGGGACAGGGGACAGATACGCAGTATTTT.

The chain is built from TRBV7-2 and TRBJ2-3; tentative D call: TRBD1 (6 bases). Trimming pared 0 bases from V and 0 bases from J, leaving 10 bases between. Germline values: CDR1 SGHTA, CDR2 FQGNSA. The CDR3 runs 16 residues. The CDR3 region is CASSLANTGSTDTQYF. The CDR3 bases are TGTGCCAGCAGCTTAGCAAATACAGGGAGCACAGATACGCAGTATTTT.

The chain uses TRBV4-1 and TRBJ1-1; D not resolved. Deletions cut 0 bases from V and 3 bases from J, with 8 bases between. The CDR3 has 14 residues. Per the germline V gene, CDR1 is MGHRA and CDR2 is YSYEKL. DNA for the CDR3: TGCGCCAGCAGCCAAGACGGCCGGGACACTGAAGCTTTCTTT. Translated: CASSQDGRDTEAFF.

This chain connects TRBV27 to TRBJ2-7, with 10 nucleotides matching TRBD1. Germline values: CDR1 MNHEY, CDR2 SMNVEV (reference sequence). The CDR3 is 16 residues long. The V gene end was trimmed by 3 bases and the J gene end by 5 bases; junction bases not matched to a gene: 10. For the CDR3, the DNA is TGTGCCAGCAGTTTCATATCCCAGGGACAGGGGCACGAGCAGTACTTC. This gives the protein CASSFISQGQGHEQYF.

The chain employs TRBV1 and TRBJ1-5; the table's D call, TRBD1, has no DNA check behind it. TRBV1 is recorded as a pseudogene. CDR3 length: 13 amino acids. The CDR3 is CTSSQGGRQPQHF. The CDR3 DNA is TGCACCAGCAGCCAAGGGGGCCGTCAGCCCCAGCATTTT.

About this clone itself: At one boundary the junction diverges from the germline segment, which might be a read error. The chain uses TRBV2 and TRBJ1-2, with unresolved D. CDR1 and CDR2 (germline): SNHLY, FYNNEI. The CDR3 extends over 9 amino acids. CDR3 in DNA: TGTGCCAGCAGTGAGGTAGCCTTCTTC. It yields the protein CASSEVAFF.

V usage is TRBV7-2 and J usage is TRBJ1-2, with D possibly TRBD1 on 5 matching bases. Germline CDR1 reads SGHTA; CDR2 reads FQGNSA. Trimming cost V 1 base and J 8 bases, with 20 bases left between them. There are 16 residues in the CDR3. In DNA form, the CDR3 reads TGTGCCAGCAGCTTAGTTGCGGGCGGGACGGGTGGAGGCTACACCTTC. Its translation is CASSLVAGGTGGGYTF.

V is TRBV18 and J is TRBJ1-1, with a tentative D call TRBD1 (5 bases). CDR3 length equals 13 residues. Germline V gene sequence: CDR1 KGHSH, CDR2 LQKENI. Trimming removed 2 bases at V and 5 bases at J, with 9 bases between. The CDR3 loop is CASSPWGVTEAFF. In nucleotides, the CDR3 is TGTGCCAGCTCACCATGGGGGGTTACTGAAGCTTTCTTT.

The chain couples TRBV29-1 to TRBJ1-1, with D maybe TRBD1 (5 bases). CDR3 length: 13 residues. The germline CDR1 and CDR2 sequences are SQVTM and ANQGSEA. The V gene lost 5 bases and the J gene lost 1 base, with 11 bases spanning the gap. In nucleotides, the CDR3 is TGCAGCGTTTCCGGGACTCGGAACACTGAAGCTTTCTTT. Encoded protein: CSVSGTRNTEAFF.

V gene TRBV5-1 combines with J gene TRBJ2-5, with 9 bases that match TRBD1. The DNA end lines up better with TRBJ2-7; the J call may be wrong. CDR1 and CDR2 (germline): SGHRS, YFSETQ. The CDR3 consists of 15 residues. CDR3 nucleotide sequence: TGCGCCAGCAGCCCCGGGACAGGGATCACTTACGAGCAGTACTTC. It specifies CASSPGTGITYEQYF.

Comment on this clone: At the DNA level, this CDR3 is encoded by other sequences in the same sample as well. This rearrangement joins TRBV5-3 to TRBJ1-6, with D perhaps TRBD1 (5 bases). Being an ORF, TRBV5-3 has a function that is uncertain. Trimming removed 3 bases at V and 0 bases at J, with 16 bases between. The CDR3 consists of 18 residues. CDR3 protein: CARSCLLWGDSYNSPLHF. The DNA of the CDR3 is TGTGCCAGAAGCTGCCTGTTATGGGGGGACTCCTATAATTCACCCCTCCACTTT.

The chain recombines TRBV30 with TRBJ2-7; D unresolved. Germline CDR1 reads GTSNPN; CDR2 reads SVGIG (reference sequence). The CDR3 has 11 residues. V lost 2 bases and J 7 bases, leaving 9 bases between the germline ends. The CDR3 DNA follows: TGTGCCTGGAGTTGGCGAGGAGAGCAGTACTTC. It specifies CAWSWRGEQYF.

The CDR3, as DNA: TGTGCCTGGGCCCGGGACTCCCTCCAAGAGACCCAGTACTTC. Protein: CAWARDSLQETQYF. The chain recombines TRBV30 with TRBJ2-5, with D possibly matching TRBD2 (6 bases). This CDR3 has 14 residues. Trimming cost V 5 bases and J 1 base, with 14 bases left between them. Germline CDR1 is GTSNPN and CDR2 is SVGIG (reference sequence).

The chain combines TRBV19 with TRBJ2-5; tentatively, D is TRBD2 (6 bases). With 3 bases removed from V and 2 bases from J, the gap between germline ends came to 16 bases. The CDR3 has 16 amino acids. CDR1 and CDR2 (germline): LNHDA, SQIVND (reference sequence). The CDR3: CASSISSGYRQETQYF. As DNA, the CDR3 is TGTGCCAGTAGTATCAGTAGCGGATACCGACAAGAGACCCAGTACTTC.

This clone was counted once. J is TRBJ1-6 and V is TRBV4-3, with D tentatively TRBD1 (5 bases). The V gene's germline CDR1 is LGHNA and CDR2 YSLEER. Trimming stripped 0 bases from V and 7 bases from J, with 10 bases between. This CDR3 has 15 amino acids. CDR3 in DNA: TGCGCCAGCAGCCAAGATTTCGGGGGGAATTCACCCCTCCACTTT. It is translated as CASSQDFGGNSPLHF.

This clone was counted once. V and J are TRBV6-5 and TRBJ1-2; 7 bases line up with TRBD1. Trimming at V came to 2 bases and at J to 8 bases, leaving 5 bases not matched to a gene. The CDR3 contains 13 residues. Germline assignment: CDR1 MNHEY and CDR2 SVGAGI. The CDR3 is CASSYRQGRGYTF. The CDR3 DNA is TGTGCCAGCAGTTACCGACAGGGCCGGGGCTACACCTTC.

Only one count was recorded for this clone. The genes are TRBV19 and TRBJ1-1; TRBD1 is a possible D gene (6 bases). Germline V CDR1 and CDR2: LNHDA, SQIVND (reference sequence). CDR3 length: 15 amino acids. V was cut by 3 bases and J by 4 bases, with 15 bases left in between. CDR3 coding DNA: TGTGCCAGTAGTATCTGGGGGGGGGCTGGCACTGAAGCTTTCTTT. Translating gives CASSIWGGAGTEAFF.

The chain couples TRBV5-6 to TRBJ2-5; 9 positions match TRBD2. Germline V gene sequence: CDR1 SGHDT, CDR2 YYEEEE. With V trimmed by 2 bases and J by 5 bases, 10 bases remained unmatched. The CDR3 is made up of 16 amino acids. The CDR3 DNA is TGTGCCAGCAGCTTTCCAAGCGGGGGGATTGGGGAGACCCAGTACTTC. Protein sequence: CASSFPSGGIGETQYF.

This rearrangement joins TRBV11-2 to TRBJ2-7; D may be TRBD2 (6 bases). Germline CDR1 is SGHAT and CDR2 is FQNNGV. The CDR3 spans 17 residues. The germline V and J ends were trimmed by 5 bases and 4 bases, with 24 bases remaining between them. DNA of the CDR3: TGTGCCAGCAGCCTAGGAGGGCAGACCCACCTAAGTTACGAGCAGTACTTC. Protein product: CASSLGGQTHLSYEQYF.

This sequence joins TRBV4-1 and TRBJ2-2, with D possibly being TRBD2 (5 bases). With 2 bases removed from V and 5 bases from J, the gap between germline ends came to 9 bases. Germline lookup yields CDR1 MGHRA and CDR2 YSYEKL. The CDR3 runs 14 residues. The CDR3 sequence: CASSQREGTGELFF. The CDR3 DNA is TGCGCCAGCAGCCAAAGAGAGGGTACCGGGGAGCTGTTTTTT.

This chain links TRBV5-6 with TRBJ2-1, with 9 bases lining up with TRBD1. This CDR3 contains 14 residues. Germline values: CDR1 SGHDT, CDR2 YYEEEE. Trimming at V came to 2 bases and at J to 12 bases, leaving 9 bases not matched to a gene. This CDR3 reads CASSFKQGADGQFF. The CDR3, as DNA: TGTGCCAGCAGCTTTAAACAGGGGGCGGATGGGCAGTTCTTC. Supplemented by reference TRBV5-6 and TRBJ2-1, the full variable domain reads DAGVTQSPTHLIKTRGQQVTLRCSPKSGHDTVSWYQQALGQGPQFIFQYYEEEERQRGNFPDRFSGHQFPNYSSELNVNALLLGDSALYLCASSFKQGADGQFFGPGTRLTVL.

The chain joins TRBV19 to TRBJ2-6; perhaps TRBD2 as D (7 bases). This CDR3 is 17 amino acids long. Per the germline V gene, CDR1 is LNHDA and CDR2 is SQIVND (reference sequence). V lost 3 bases and J 1 base, leaving 13 bases between the germline ends. CDR3 region: CASSIEGGWSGANVLTF. CDR3 bases: TGTGCCAGTAGTATTGAGGGGGGGTGGTCTGGGGCCAACGTCCTGACTTTC.

The table lists this clone with a count of one. J is TRBJ2-5 and V is TRBV18; D is perhaps TRBD1 (6 bases). Germline V CDR1 and CDR2: KGHSH, LQKENI. The CDR3 spans 14 residues. The V gene lost 3 bases and the J gene lost 1 base, with 9 bases spanning the gap. CDR3: CASSPQQGQETQYF. The CDR3 DNA reads TGTGCCAGCTCACCTCAACAGGGCCAAGAGACCCAGTACTTC. Using reference TRBV18 and TRBJ2-5 for the parts outside the CDR3, the full variable domain is NAGVMQNPRHLVRRRGQEARLRCSPMKGHSHVYWYRQLPEEGLKFMVYLQKENIIDESGMPKERFSAEFPKEGPSILRIQQVVRGDSAAYFCASSPQQGQETQYFGPGTRLLVL.

The chain has TRBV21-1 and TRBJ1-4; TRBD1 was called by the table and not checked on the DNA. TRBV21-1 is a recognized pseudogene. The CDR3 consists of 16 residues. The CDR3 is CASSKGSVGAGEKLFF. CDR3 coding DNA: TGTGCCAGCAGCAAAGGGTCGGTAGGGGCCGGGGAAAAACTGTTTTTT.